The T cell receptor beta chain described here comes from a study of shared clonotypes between healthy human individuals. Naive-designated CD8 cells lacked CD45RO, were positively enriched for CCR7, and omitted terminally differentiated effector memory CD45RA+ cells. Trimming shortened V by 8 bases and J by 10 bases, and 18 bases separated the two germline ends. Germline V gene data show CDR1 as MNHEY and CDR2 as SVGAGI. This CDR3 region has 13 residues. Libraries were prepared by immunoSEQ multiplex PCR; TCRdb keeps only in-frame clonotypes and omits some of them. This table holds more than 550,000 clones, about 91% found once.

V is TRBV6-5 and J is TRBJ2-1; D ambiguous. This TCR derives from a man aged 30 to 45 in good health. Material for sequencing was naive CD8+ T cells sorted from blood. CDR3 loop: CASQGLNEGEQFF. CDR3 sequence (DNA): TGTGCCAGCCAAGGCCTAAACGAAGGGGAGCAGTTCTTC.